Each of the 10 T cell receptor beta chains below was sequenced from the same sample in a study of PD-1 blockade in classical Hodgkin lymphoma. Time point denoted: cycle 4 day 1 (C4D1), after about 6 weeks of nivolumab. There was relapse after autologous stem cell transplantation in every patient, and there was variation in brentuximab vedotin exposure. Assay used: immunoSEQ multiplex PCR; TCRdb lists only in-frame clones, some missing. The sample lists 41,000 or so clones; 60% to 80% were seen once. Sequencing used peripheral blood mononuclear cells (PBMCs), obtained before the fourth cycle of nivolumab. These receptors all stem from a human donor with classical Hodgkin lymphoma.

This sequence joins TRBV19 and TRBJ1-3, with a tentative D call TRBD1 (6 bases). The CDR3 is made up of 16 amino acids. V was shortened by 5 bases and J by 0 bases, with 14 bases between the two germline ends. CDR1 is LNHDA and CDR2 is SQIVND in the germline V gene (reference sequence). The CDR3 DNA reads as TGTGCCAGTAGTCCGACAGGCCTCTCCTCTGGAAACACCATATATTTT. As protein: CASSPTGLSSGNTIYF.

V gene TRBV7-6 combines with J gene TRBJ1-5; the D is unclear. The V gene lost 3 bases and the J gene lost 4 bases, with 16 bases spanning the gap. Germline assignment: CDR1 SGHVS and CDR2 FNYEAQ. This CDR3 region has 16 residues. The CDR3 DNA follows: TGTGCCAGCAGCTTCTTATACAAGACGCCTAATCAGCCCCAGCATTTT. Its protein is CASSFLYKTPNQPQHF.

V usage is TRBV6-1 and J usage is TRBJ1-5; D unclear. The CDR3 has 13 residues. In germline, CDR1 is MNHNS, CDR2 SASEGT. V dropped 6 bases and J dropped 0 bases, with 6 bases sitting between them. Here the CDR3 DNA reads TGTGCCAGCAGGACGGATAGCAATCAGCCCCAGCATTTT. Its protein is CASRTDSNQPQHF.

A few counts support this clone. V is TRBV4-3 and J is TRBJ1-1, with D possibly matching TRBD1 (5 bases). The V end was cut by 0 bases, the J end by 3 bases, with 20 bases between. The CDR3 has 18 amino acids. Germline CDR1 is LGHNA and CDR2 is YSLEER. The CDR3 spells CASSQEPIGGVVDTEAFF. CDR3 nucleotides: TGCGCCAGCAGCCAAGAACCGATCGGGGGGGTCGTGGACACTGAAGCTTTCTTT.

The chain couples TRBV7-8 to TRBJ2-7; D gene unclear. Looked up from germline, CDR1 is SGHVS and CDR2 is FQNEAQ. The CDR3 length is 15 residues. V lost 4 bases and J 5 bases, leaving 18 bases between the germline ends. This chain's CDR3 is CASSCPELLCDEQYF. CDR3 DNA: TGTGCCAGCAGCTGCCCTGAACTACTCTGCGACGAGCAGTACTTC.

This chain links TRBV7-2 with TRBJ1-5; D is uncertain. CDR3 length equals 12 residues. In germline, CDR1 is SGHTA, CDR2 FQGNSA. Trimming left V 3 bases short and J 0 bases short, with 0 bases between. The CDR3 is CASSFSNQPQHF. In nucleotides, the CDR3 is TGTGCCAGCAGCTTTAGCAATCAGCCCCAGCATTTT.

The rearrangement uses TRBV6-4 and TRBJ2-3; 7 bases are shared with TRBD1. The CDR3 has 14 amino acids. CDR1 and CDR2 (germline): MRHNA, SNTAGT. With 10 bases clipped from V and 4 bases from J, the junction kept 11 bases outside the gene matches. This CDR3 reads CATRGGLAADTQYF. The CDR3 nucleotides are TGTGCCACTCGAGGGGGCCTAGCCGCAGATACGCAGTATTTT.

The gene calls are TRBV7-2 and TRBJ2-5, with TRBD2 matching 10 bases. Germline V gene data show CDR1 as SGHTA and CDR2 as FQGNSA. The CDR3 length is 17 residues. J gave up 5 bases and V 3 bases, and 12 bases lay outside the gene matches. The CDR3 protein is CASSLGLAGVLRETQYF. CDR3 sequence (DNA): TGTGCCAGCAGCTTGGGCCTAGCGGGGGTACTTCGGGAGACCCAGTACTTC.

The chain uses TRBV27 and TRBJ2-2; 10 bases line up with TRBD2. This CDR3 has 17 amino acids. V lost 8 bases to trimming and J lost 3 bases; unmatched junction nucleotides: 12. Germline-derived CDR1 and CDR2 are MNHEY and SMNVEV (reference sequence). CDR3 protein: CASAHFRTSGDTGELFF. Here the CDR3 DNA reads TGTGCCAGCGCTCATTTTCGGACTAGCGGCGACACCGGGGAGCTGTTTTTT.

The chain recombines TRBV9 with TRBJ1-5, with unresolved D. The CDR3 is 14 amino acids. The germline V gene has CDR1 SGDLS and CDR2 YYNGEE. Trimming shortened V by 0 bases and J by 4 bases, and 8 bases separated the two germline ends. CDR3 bases: TGTGCCAGCAGCGTAGGGGGTGGAAATCAGCCCCAGCATTTT. This codes for CASSVGGGNQPQHF.